This T cell receptor (beta chain) was sequenced in a study of cytomegalovirus exposure and HLA in healthy donors. With 60 Vbeta and 13 Jbeta primers, the PCR was carried out. Here immunoSEQ multiplex PCR was the method, and the copy in TCRdb shows in-frame clones only, minus some. Counted here are some 170,000 clones, about four fifths occurring once; the ten biggest clones make up roughly 7.6%. Of note for this clone: Antigen specificity is unknown.

The CDR3 runs 14 residues. V gave up 0 bases and J gave up 7 bases; unmatched junction bases: 4. In germline, CDR1 is SGDLS, CDR2 YYNGEE. Study-wide findings and caveats: Highly shared sequence variants in one cluster were likely a sequencing artifact. Later analysis placed DRB1 highest and HLA-C lowest in TCR association rates, which differed by HLA locus. Associated with cytomegalovirus, according to the listing, were about 160 TCR beta chains. Confirmation in vitro established that a few CMV-associated chains were specific for CMV antigens.

V is TRBV9 and J is TRBJ2-4; the match to TRBD1 covers 7 bases. Sequenced: PBMCs. This TCR was recovered from a woman aged 25 to 39 in good health and CMV-seropositive. The CDR3 DNA reads as TGTGCCAGCAGCGTAGCGCAGACAGGGAACATTCAGTACTTC. This gives the protein CASSVAQTGNIQYF.